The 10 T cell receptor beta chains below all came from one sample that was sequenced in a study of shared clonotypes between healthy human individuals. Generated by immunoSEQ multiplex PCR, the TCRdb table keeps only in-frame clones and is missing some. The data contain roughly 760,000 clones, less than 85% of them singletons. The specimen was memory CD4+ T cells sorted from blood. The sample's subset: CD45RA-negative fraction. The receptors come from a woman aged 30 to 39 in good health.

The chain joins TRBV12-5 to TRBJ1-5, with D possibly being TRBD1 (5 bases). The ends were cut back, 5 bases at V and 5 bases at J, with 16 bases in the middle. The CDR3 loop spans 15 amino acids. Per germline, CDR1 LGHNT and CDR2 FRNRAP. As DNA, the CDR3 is TGTGCTAGTGGTGCCGCTAGGGTAGGGGATCAGCCCCAGCATTTT. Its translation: CASGAARVGDQPQHF.

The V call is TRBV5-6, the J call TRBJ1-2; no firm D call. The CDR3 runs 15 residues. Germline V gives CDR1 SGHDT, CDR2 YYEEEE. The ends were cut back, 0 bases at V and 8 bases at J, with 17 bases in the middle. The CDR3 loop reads CASSLATTGWRGYTF. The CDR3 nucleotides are TGTGCCAGCAGCTTGGCCACTACGGGGTGGAGGGGCTACACCTTC.

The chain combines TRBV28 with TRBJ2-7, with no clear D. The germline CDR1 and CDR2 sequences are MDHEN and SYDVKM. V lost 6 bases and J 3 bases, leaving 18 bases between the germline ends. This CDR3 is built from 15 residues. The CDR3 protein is CASRLSGPKGYEQYF. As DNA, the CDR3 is TGTGCCAGCAGACTATCCGGGCCTAAGGGCTACGAGCAGTACTTC.

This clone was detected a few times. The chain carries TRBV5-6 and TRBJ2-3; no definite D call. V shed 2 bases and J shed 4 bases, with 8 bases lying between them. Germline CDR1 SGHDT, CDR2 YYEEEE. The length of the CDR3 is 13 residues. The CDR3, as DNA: TGTGCCAGCAGCTTCGACATGGCAGATACGCAGTATTTT. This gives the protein CASSFDMADTQYF.

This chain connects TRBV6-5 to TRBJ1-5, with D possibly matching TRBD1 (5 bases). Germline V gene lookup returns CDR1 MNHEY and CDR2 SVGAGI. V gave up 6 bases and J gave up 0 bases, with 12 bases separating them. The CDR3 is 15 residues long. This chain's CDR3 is CASSRGLTSNQPQHF. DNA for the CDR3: TGTGCCAGCAGCCGGGGACTGACTAGCAATCAGCCCCAGCATTTT.

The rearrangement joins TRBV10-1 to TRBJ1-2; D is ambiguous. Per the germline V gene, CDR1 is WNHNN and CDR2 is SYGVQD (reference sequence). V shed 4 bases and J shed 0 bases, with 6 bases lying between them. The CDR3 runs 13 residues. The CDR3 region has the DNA TGCGCCAGCAGTGTTGGATCTAACTATGGCTACACCTTC. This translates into CASSVGSNYGYTF.

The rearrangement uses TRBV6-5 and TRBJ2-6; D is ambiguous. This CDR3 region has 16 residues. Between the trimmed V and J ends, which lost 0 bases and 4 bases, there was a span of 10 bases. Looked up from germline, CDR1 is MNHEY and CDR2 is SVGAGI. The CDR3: CASSYSGSWGANVLTF. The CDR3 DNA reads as TGTGCCAGCAGTTACTCGGGCAGTTGGGGGGCCAACGTCCTGACTTTC.

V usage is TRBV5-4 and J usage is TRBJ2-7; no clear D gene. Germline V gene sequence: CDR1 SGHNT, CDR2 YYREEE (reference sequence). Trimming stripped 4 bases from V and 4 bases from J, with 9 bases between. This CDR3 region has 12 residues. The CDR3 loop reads CASSPLGYEQYF. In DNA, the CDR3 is TGTGCCAGCAGCCCCCTTGGGTACGAGCAGTACTTC.

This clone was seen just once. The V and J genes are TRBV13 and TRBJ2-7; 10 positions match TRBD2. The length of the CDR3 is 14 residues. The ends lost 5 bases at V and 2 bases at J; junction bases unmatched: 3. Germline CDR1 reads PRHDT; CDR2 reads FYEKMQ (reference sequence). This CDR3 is CASSPSGGTYEQYF. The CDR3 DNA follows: TGTGCCAGCAGCCCTAGCGGGGGCACCTACGAGCAGTACTTC.

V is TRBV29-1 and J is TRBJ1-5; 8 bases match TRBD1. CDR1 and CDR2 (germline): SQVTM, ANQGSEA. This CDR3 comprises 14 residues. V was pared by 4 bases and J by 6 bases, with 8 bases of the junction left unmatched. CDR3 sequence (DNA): TGCAGCGTTGCAGCAGGGGGCGCGGGTCAGCCCCAGCATTTT. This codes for CSVAAGGAGQPQHF.